This T cell receptor (beta chain) was identified during a study of vaccination and CD4 T cells after COVID-19 (dated 2022 in TCRdb). Study-wide context: Convalescent patients had a positive SARS-CoV-2 result on nasal swab PCR, and of these patients, about ten had mild disease and one had severe disease. Six males and four females were included in the convalescent cohort, with two Hispanic individuals, seven Caucasians, two Asians and one multiracial person represented. Each participant got two doses of either the Pfizer-BioNTech BNT162b2 vaccine (n=8) or the Moderna mRNA-1273 vaccine (n=2). Post-COVID blood samples were collected from convalescent patients a median of around 96 days after diagnosis, with a range of roughly 30 to 170 days. Post-vaccine blood samples were obtained a median of around 74 days after the second vaccine dose, with a range of roughly 12 to 250 days. Culture stimuli were overlapping spike peptide pools from SARS-CoV-2 and from the common cold coronaviruses HCoV-NL63, HCoV-OC43 and HCoV-229E. In control cultures, a CEFX viral epitope pool was used as positive control, an HIV-1 Nef peptide pool was used as negative control, or no peptide was added. In ten to eleven COVID-19 convalescent patients and a handful of infection-naive healthy vaccine recipients, the spike-specific CD4+ TCR repertoire before mRNA vaccination was compared with the repertoire after mRNA vaccination. Summary of the overall study and its limitations: Of the vaccine-specific clones in convalescent patients, 304 of 307, or nearly all, reacted only to SARS-CoV-2 spike and did not cross-react with common cold coronaviruses. In convalescent patients, a median around 90% of post-vaccine SARS-CoV-2-reactive clones were detected only after vaccination, and vaccine-specific priming was suggested by this finding. The number of convalescent patients in the study was relatively small, and the study did not examine early timepoints following natural infection. The median number of SARS-CoV-2-reactive clonotypes rose from 20 to 25 after infection to approximately 41 after vaccination, but the change was not significant.

Taken from the germline V gene, the CDR1 and CDR2 loops are SNHLY and FYNNEI. There are 14 amino acids in the CDR3, from cysteine to phenylalanine inclusive. Of the read, only the CDR3 DNA is kept; its 42 bases are in frame from base 1. V lost 6 bases and J lost 0 bases; the stretch between them is 11 bases long. The library was produced with PCR. DNA from cultured CD4+ T cells was subjected to TCR sequencing with the Oncomine TCR Beta short-read assay at the Johns Hopkins FTIC core. Genomic DNA was extracted from the cultured CD4+ T cells with the QIAamp micro DNA kit. Oncomine TCR Beta libraries from cultured CD4+ T cells were pooled with unique dual indexes and sequenced on an Illumina iSeq 100. The original pipeline was this. Non-productive sequences were removed, and CDR3s that did not start with C, did not end with F or W, or were shorter than 7 amino acids were discarded. Antigen-specific clonotypes were identified using the MANAFEST web application through comparison of peptide-stimulated wells with reference and other culture wells. Positive clones required FDR below 0.05, an odds ratio above 5, and productive frequency above 0.1% in at least two of three replicate wells. Cross-reactive clonotypes were defined as significantly expanded in both SARS-CoV-2 spike wells and at least one common cold coronavirus spike condition. Levenshtein distances (stringdist) and unrooted phylogenetic trees (ape) in R version 3.6.1 were used to assess CDR3 homology. Through fastp at Q25 and MiXCR, TCRdb rebuilt clones from the public reads, retaining in-frame beta chains. All rows with the same CDR3 protein become a single entry with the most common DNA and genes. TCRdb, not the original authors, processed these V and J calls. Within this sample are around 8,000 distinct CDR3 sequences, with 45% to 50% of them counted one time only. The top ten constitute around 21% of the sample.

The label giving this sample's treatment or condition can be read as: approximately nine-day PBMC culture with coronavirus spike peptide pools or control peptides (ViraFEST assay). The study used the ViraFEST assay, which expanded antigen-specific T cells with peptide pools and then identified expanded clonotypes by TCR sequencing. The convalescent patients' positive SARS-CoV-2 PCR tests were from March to December 2020, which was before the Alpha, Beta and Delta variants emerged in the United States. Each well held fewer than 2.5 million PBMCs cultured with approximately 10 ug/ml peptide pools in IMDM containing about 5% human AB serum and approximately 10 IU/ml IL-2. On days 3 and 7, half of the culture medium was replaced with fresh IL-2-containing medium. After 10 to 11 days of culture, CD4+ T cells were isolated by negative selection using the EasySep CD4+ T cell isolation kit. Ficoll-Paque Plus gradient centrifugation was used to isolate PBMCs from whole blood, and the isolated PBMCs were then either used fresh or cryopreserved at -140C. Triplicate wells were generally used for each culture condition.

On this clonotype: The specificity of this receptor is unknown. Base qualities were left out, and no much larger clone turns up one base away.

The sample consisted of CD4+ T cells from blood, cultured in vitro. Rearrangement joined TRBV2 to TRBJ1-2; confidence is insufficient to name the D gene. This sequence was found in a human donor who had recovered from COVID-19. The CDR3 region reads CASRTEGSNYGYTF. The nucleotide sequence is TGTGCCAGCAGGACGGAGGGATCTAACTATGGCTACACCTTC. Extended through the reference TRBV2 and TRBJ1-2 proteins, this CDR3 yields the full variable domain: EPEVTQTPSHQVTQMGQEVILRCVPISNHLYFYWYRQILGQKVEFLVSFYNNEISEKSEIFDDQFSVERPDGSNFTLKIRSTKLEDSAMYFCASRTEGSNYGYTFGSGTRLTVV.